This T cell receptor beta chain was identified during a study of radiotherapy plus CTLA-4 blockade in lung cancer. In the study overall: Objective responses arose in approximately 19% of patients, and approximately 30% experienced disease control.

V gave up 0 bases and J gave up 15 bases; unmatched junction bases: 9. Germline V gene sequence: CDR1 GTSNPN, CDR2 SVGIG (reference sequence). The CDR3 spans 13 residues. With ipilimumab providing CTLA-4 blockade, focal radiation was administered to patients who had chemo-refractory metastatic non-small-cell lung cancer. Study results and caveats: The best predictor of response was reported to be early blood T cell clone dynamics, with interferon-beta. Clones of tumor-derived TCRs expanded in blood after radiotherapy plus ipilimumab.

On this clone itself: The antigen is unknown.

Clones were read by immunoSEQ multiplex PCR, and TCRdb kept only the in-frame ones, dropping some. The table includes about 53,000 clones, roughly four fifths detected once. This specimen was peripheral blood, taken from a patient treated with radiotherapy plus ipilimumab. This TCR was recovered from a human donor with non-small cell lung cancer whose response to radiotherapy plus ipilimumab could not be evaluated. This rearrangement joins TRBV30 to TRBJ1-4, with 8 bases that match TRBD1. CDR3: CAWSVRAGGLVFF. The CDR3 DNA reads as TGTGCCTGGAGTGTACGAGCAGGGGGCCTGGTGTTTTTT.